These T cell receptor beta chains were read from a single sample in a study of cytomegalovirus exposure and HLA in healthy donors. Data came from immunoSEQ multiplex PCR; TCRdb stores just in-frame clones and leaves some out. The sample has 150,000 to 200,000 clones; under 85% are singletons. The material sequenced was PBMCs. These receptors were obtained from a male donor in good health and CMV-seronegative. CDR3s include the opening cysteine and the closing phenylalanine or tryptophan. A D gene is named only where the DNA matches it firmly. Clone size appears in some rows only: once, few, many, or a class for an expanded clone.

V	D	size	J	CDR3	DNA
TRBV6-5	TRBD1	NA	TRBJ1-4	CASSYQGQRNEKLFF	TGTGCCAGCAGTTACCAGGGACAGCGTAATGAAAAACTGTTTTTT
TRBV4-1	TRBD2	NA	TRBJ2-7	CASSQGEGWAYEQYF	TGCGCCAGCAGCCAAGGGGAGGGGTGGGCCTACGAGCAGTACTTC
TRBV29-1	NA	NA	TRBJ1-3	CSVEDRGLPGNTIYF	TGCAGCGTTGAAGATCGAGGGCTCCCCGGAAACACCATATATTTT
TRBV30	NA	NA	TRBJ1-4	CAWRTGANEKLFF	TGTGCCTGGAGGACGGGTGCTAATGAAAAACTGTTTTTT
TRBV9	NA	NA	TRBJ1-3	CASSVGPGSGNTIYF	TGTGCCAGCAGCGTAGGGCCGGGCTCTGGAAACACCATATATTTT
TRBV10-3	TRBD2	once	TRBJ2-5	CAISESDGGLAGVWETQYF	TGTGCCATCAGTGAGTCCGACGGGGGACTAGCGGGAGTTTGGGAGACCCAGTACTTC
TRBV23-1	NA	NA	TRBJ1-2	CASTLVLRGYTF	TGCGCCAGCACCTTGGTGTTGCGGGGCTACACCTTC
TRBV6-5	NA	NA	TRBJ1-5	CASSPRTASNQPQHF	TGTGCCAGCAGTCCTCGGACAGCATCTAATCAGCCCCAGCATTTT
TRBV6-1	TRBD2	NA	TRBJ2-3	CASLAGALTQYF	TGTGCCAGCCTAGCGGGGGCCCTTACGCAGTATTTT
TRBV4-1	NA	NA	TRBJ1-2	CASSQVEGPGYTF	TGCGCCAGCAGCCAAGTGGAGGGGCCAGGCTACACCTTC
TRBV6-6	NA	once	TRBJ2-1	CASSPVDEQFF	TGTGCCAGCAGTCCGGTGGATGAGCAGTTCTTC
TRBV19	NA	NA	TRBJ2-1	CASSPAESSYNEQFF	TGTGCCAGTAGTCCAGCGGAGAGCTCCTACAATGAGCAGTTCTTC
TRBV6-5	TRBD2	NA	TRBJ2-4	CASSYGGGKNIQYF	TGTGCCAGCAGTTACGGGGGGGGCAAAAACATTCAGTACTTC
TRBV30	NA	NA	TRBJ1-1	CAWSVYTGKANRNTEAFF	TGTGCCTGGAGTGTATATACAGGGAAGGCCAACCGAAACACTGAAGCTTTCTTT
TRBV30	NA	NA	TRBJ1-5	CAWSPHGGGNQPQHF	TGTGCCTGGAGTCCCCACGGGGGGGGTAATCAGCCCCAGCATTTT
TRBV2	TRBD1	NA	TRBJ1-1	CASRWDRGEAFF	TGTGCCAGCAGGTGGGACAGGGGTGAAGCTTTCTTT
TRBV5-6	TRBD1	NA	TRBJ1-3	CASSWGTGAFSGNTIYF	TGTGCCAGCAGCTGGGGGACAGGCGCGTTCTCTGGAAACACCATATATTTT
TRBV6-5	NA	many	TRBJ2-4	CASSRENIQYF	TGTGCCAGCAGCCGAGAAAACATTCAGTACTTC